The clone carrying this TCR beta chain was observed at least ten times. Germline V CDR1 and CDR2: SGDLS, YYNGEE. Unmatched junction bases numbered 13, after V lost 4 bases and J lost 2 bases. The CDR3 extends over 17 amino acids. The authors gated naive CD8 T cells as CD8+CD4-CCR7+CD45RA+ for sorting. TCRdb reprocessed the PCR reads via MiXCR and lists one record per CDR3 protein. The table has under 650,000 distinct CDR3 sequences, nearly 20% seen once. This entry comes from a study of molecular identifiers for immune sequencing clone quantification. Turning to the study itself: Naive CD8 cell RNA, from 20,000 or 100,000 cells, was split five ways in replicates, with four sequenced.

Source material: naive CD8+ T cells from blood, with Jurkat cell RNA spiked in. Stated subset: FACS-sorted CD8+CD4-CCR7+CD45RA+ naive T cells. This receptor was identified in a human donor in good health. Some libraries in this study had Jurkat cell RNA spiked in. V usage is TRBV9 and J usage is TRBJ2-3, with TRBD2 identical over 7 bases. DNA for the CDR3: TGTGCCAGCAGCACCCGTGGAGGGCGGGGGATCACAGATACGCAGTATTTT. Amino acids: CASSTRGGRGITDTQYF.